This T cell receptor (beta chain) emerged from a study of blood T cell repertoires in COVID-19. The wider study: The study drew acute and convalescent COVID-19 samples from the United States, Italy and Spain. From T cells, B-cell-depleted T cells, or PBMCs came the material, which was cDNA or gDNA.

Study processing details: Amplification of reference gene primers provided the estimated nucleated cell counts. Assay used: immunoSEQ multiplex PCR; TCRdb lists only in-frame clones, some missing. V, J and clone size derive from that table, while D and trimming were established from the DNA sequence. The sample holds about 50,000 clones, approximately 83% seen once. This clone appeared a few times. V lost 2 bases and J lost 3; bases outside the gene matches: 8. Germline loops: CDR1 KGHDR, CDR2 SFDVKD. There are 17 residues in the CDR3. Sequenced: peripheral blood. The sequence came from a man aged 35 to 55 with acute or convalescent COVID-19. This chain joins TRBV24-1 and TRBJ2-7; 11 nucleotides line up with TRBD2. This CDR3 is CATSDSRLAGSYYEQYF. CDR3 nucleotide sequence: TGTGCCACCAGTGATTCCAGACTAGCGGGATCATACTACGAGCAGTACTTC.